Following are 14 T cell receptor beta chains from one sample sequenced in a study of OX40 agonist ivuxolimab in advanced cancers. Clones were sequenced by immunoSEQ multiplex PCR, and TCRdb holds only the in-frame ones, with some missing. The table records fewer than 65,000 clones, about 89% of them present only once. The material sequenced was CD4+ or CD8+ T cells sorted from blood, taken in a trial of the OX40 agonist ivuxolimab. The receptor source for this set is an adult with an advanced solid tumor such as melanoma, head and neck, liver or kidney cancer.

V is TRBV7-8 and J is TRBJ2-3; 8 bases are a match to TRBD1. The CDR3 consists of 16 residues. Germline CDR1 SGHVS, CDR2 FQNEAQ. V shed 5 bases, J shed 1 base, and the junction held 8 bases outside the gene matches. As DNA, the CDR3 is TGTGCCAGCAGCCCCAGGACAGGGTTGGGCACAGATACGCAGTATTTT. Translating gives CASSPRTGLGTDTQYF.

This clone is deemed medium-sized. The chain is built from TRBV27 and TRBJ2-4; D is undetermined. V lost 7 bases, J lost 1 base, and 8 bases lay in between. In germline, CDR1 is MNHEY, CDR2 SMNVEV (reference sequence). CDR3 length: 13 residues. The CDR3 loop is CASISRAKNIQYF. In DNA, the CDR3 is TGTGCCAGCATTTCCCGGGCCAAAAACATTCAGTACTTC.

The chain combines TRBV6-4 with TRBJ1-2, with D tentatively TRBD1 (6 bases). The CDR3 covers 16 residues. V gave up 0 bases and J gave up 3 bases, with 14 bases separating them. Germline V gene sequence: CDR1 MRHNA, CDR2 SNTAGT. CDR3 in DNA: TGTGCCAGCAGTGACTCGGGGGCAGGGAATCACTATGGCTACACCTTC. Protein sequence: CASSDSGAGNHYGYTF.

The rearrangement links TRBV11-2 to TRBJ2-3, with D maybe TRBD2 (5 bases). The germline V gene encodes CDR1 SGHAT and CDR2 FQNNGV. V was shortened by 5 bases and J by 4 bases, with 13 bases between the two germline ends. The CDR3 runs 14 residues. CDR3 bases: TGTGCCAGCAGCCAGCGGACGGGCCCAGATACGCAGTATTTT. Its translation is CASSQRTGPDTQYF. Combining the CDR3 with reference TRBV11-2 and TRBJ2-3 gives the whole variable domain EAGVAQSPRYKIIEKRQSVAFWCNPISGHATLYWYQQILGQGPKLLIQFQNNGVVDDSQLPKDRFSAERLKGVDSTLKIQPAKLEDSAVYLCASSQRTGPDTQYFGPGTRLTVL.

The genes are TRBV18 and TRBJ1-5; TRBD1 matches at 10 bases. V lost 6 bases, J lost 5 bases, and 7 bases stayed unmatched. Per germline, CDR1 KGHSH and CDR2 LQKENI. CDR3 length equals 15 residues. Here the CDR3 reads CASSRGQGDDQPQHF. CDR3 bases: TGTGCCAGCTCCCGAGGACAGGGGGATGATCAGCCCCAGCATTTT.

This chain uses TRBV19 with TRBJ1-4; TRBD1 might be the D (6 bases). This CDR3 is 15 amino acids long. Trimming stripped 3 bases from V and 10 bases from J, with 18 bases between. The germline V gene has CDR1 LNHDA and CDR2 SQIVND (reference sequence). In DNA, the CDR3 is TGTGCCAGTAGTATTTTATCCGCAGGGGACCCAAAACTGTTTTTT. This codes for CASSILSAGDPKLFF.

The V call is TRBV6-5, the J call TRBJ2-3; 8 bases match TRBD1. The V gene end was trimmed by 2 bases and the J gene end by 5 bases; junction bases not matched to a gene: 9. The CDR3 sequence is 16 residues long. Germline-derived CDR1 and CDR2 are MNHEY and SVGAGI. The CDR3 bases are TGTGCCAGCAGTTACCGCGGCAGGGGGCGAGTAGATACGCAGTATTTT. It specifies CASSYRGRGRVDTQYF.

CDR3 sequence reads: CSAREDEKLFF. The CDR3 DNA sequence: TGCAGTGCTAGAGAGGATGAAAAACTGTTTTTT. The rearrangement joins TRBV20-1 to TRBJ1-4; no clear D gene. The V end lost 0 bases, the J end lost 6 bases, and 2 bases lay between the germline ends. This CDR3 is 11 amino acids long. CDR1 and CDR2 from the germline V gene are DFQATT and SNEGSKA (reference sequence).

The chain is built from TRBV19 and TRBJ1-2; 7 positions match TRBD1. The V and J ends lost 6 bases and 7 bases, in that order; junction bases with no gene match: 8. This CDR3 has 13 residues. CDR1 and CDR2 from the germline V gene are LNHDA and SQIVND (reference sequence). The CDR3 reads CASSLTGPSGYTF. CDR3 nucleotides: TGTGCCAGTAGCCTGACAGGGCCTAGTGGCTACACCTTC.

This chain uses TRBV15 with TRBJ1-5; D is uncertain. The CDR3 spans 18 residues. Germline V lookup: CDR1 LNHNV, CDR2 YYDKDF (reference sequence). V was shortened by 0 bases and J by 1 base, with 16 bases between the two germline ends. The CDR3 sequence: CATSRDLSRGGSNQPQHF. The CDR3 nucleotides read TGTGCCACCAGCAGAGATTTATCCCGCGGAGGGAGCAATCAGCCCCAGCATTTT.

The chain recombines TRBV6-1 with TRBJ1-4, with D possibly being TRBD1 (5 bases). Trimming took off 7 bases at V and 0 bases at J, with 12 bases between the two ends. Germline assignment: CDR1 MNHNS and CDR2 SASEGT. The CDR3 has 15 amino acids. The chain's CDR3 is CASNGGGATNEKLFF. The DNA of the CDR3 is TGTGCCAGCAACGGGGGTGGCGCAACTAATGAAAAACTGTTTTTT.

The chain links TRBV5-1 to TRBJ1-4, with D possibly TRBD1 on 5 matching bases. Germline CDR1 and CDR2: SGHRS and YFSETQ. Deletions cut 1 base from V and 0 bases from J, with 10 bases between. CDR3 length: 16 amino acids. The CDR3 loop reads CASSLSGHATNEKLFF. The CDR3 DNA reads TGCGCCAGCAGCTTGTCGGGGCACGCAACTAATGAAAAACTGTTTTTT.

The rearrangement uses TRBV6-5 and TRBJ1-5, with D perhaps TRBD1 (5 bases). Germline lookup yields CDR1 MNHEY and CDR2 SVGAGI. V was cut by 8 bases and J by 1 base, with 9 bases left in between. This CDR3 comprises 13 residues. The CDR3 here is CASGRDSNQPQHF. The CDR3 DNA sequence: TGTGCCAGCGGCCGGGACAGCAATCAGCCCCAGCATTTT.

This sequence joins TRBV19 and TRBJ2-7, with 11 bases matching TRBD1. The CDR3 consists of 15 residues. V trimming: 5 bases; J trimming: 2 bases; junction bases outside the gene matches: 5. Looked up from germline, CDR1 is LNHDA and CDR2 is SQIVND (reference sequence). Here the CDR3 reads CASSPGTGGTYEQYF. In nucleotides, the CDR3 is TGTGCCAGTAGTCCCGGGACAGGGGGAACCTACGAGCAGTACTTC.